These 14 T cell receptor beta chains were sequenced from one sample in a study of chemoradiotherapy in HPV16-positive cancers. Here immunoSEQ multiplex PCR was the method, and the copy in TCRdb shows in-frame clones only, minus some. The sample holds approximately 6,100 clones, about 90% seen once. This sample comprised blood, obtained from a patient who underwent chemoradiotherapy. Source of these receptors: a human donor with HPV-associated anogenital cancer.

This chain links TRBV5-1 with TRBJ2-5; TRBD1 matches 7 bases. The CDR3 loop spans 18 amino acids. Germline values: CDR1 SGHRS, CDR2 YFSETQ. Germline trimming cut 5 bases from V and 5 bases from J; bases unmatched to any gene: 21. The CDR3 coding sequence is TGCGCCAGCAGTTTAGGGGGCGAAACGGCGGGTCGGCGGGAGACCCAGTACTTC. Protein: CASSLGGETAGRRETQYF.

V is TRBV5-3 and J is TRBJ2-1, with 7 bases lining up with TRBD1. TRBV5-3 is labeled an ORF, and its function is uncertain. The CDR3 has 17 amino acids. With V trimmed by 0 bases and J by 0 bases, 6 bases remained unmatched. The DNA for the CDR3 is TGTGCCAGAAGCTTGGTAACAGGGGAAAGCTCCTACAATGAGCAGTTCTTC. Its translation: CARSLVTGESSYNEQFF.

The chain links TRBV10-3 to TRBJ1-2; D unclear. CDR1 ENHRY and CDR2 SYGVKD come from the germline V gene. Trimming cost V 9 bases and J 8 bases, with 16 bases left between them. CDR3 length: 12 amino acids. This chain's CDR3 is CAIHQELGGYTF. The CDR3 coding sequence is TGTGCCATTCACCAGGAACTTGGGGGCTACACCTTC.

The chain couples TRBV6-1 to TRBJ2-3; D is tentatively TRBD1 or TRBD2 (5 bases each). The V end lost 2 bases, the J end lost 2 bases, and 14 bases lay between the germline ends. The CDR3 is 16 amino acids. The germline V gene has CDR1 MNHNS and CDR2 SASEGT. CDR3 in amino acids: CASSELQGRATDTQYF. The CDR3, as DNA: TGTGCCAGCAGTGAACTTCAGGGACGGGCCACAGATACGCAGTATTTT.

The chain carries TRBV18 and TRBJ2-7; D not certain. This CDR3 region has 12 residues. Germline V gives CDR1 KGHSH, CDR2 LQKENI. V lost 2 bases to trimming and J lost 2 bases, with 4 bases between them. CDR3 amino acids: CASSPGTYEQYF. In DNA form, the CDR3 reads TGTGCCAGCTCACCAGGCACCTACGAGCAGTACTTC.

This clone was picked up one time. J is TRBJ2-1 and V is TRBV27, with D perhaps TRBD1 (5 bases). This CDR3 region has 15 residues. V gave up 8 bases and J gave up 3 bases, with 17 bases separating them. Looked up from germline, CDR1 is MNHEY and CDR2 is SMNVEV (reference sequence). The CDR3: CASLIRAPLYNEQFF. CDR3 bases: TGTGCCAGCCTTATCAGGGCTCCCCTCTACAATGAGCAGTTCTTC.

The chain couples TRBV6-1 to TRBJ1-4; D perhaps matches TRBD1 (5 bases). Germline V gene sequence: CDR1 MNHNS, CDR2 SASEGT. V lost 6 bases and J lost 8, with 10 bases in between. The CDR3 is made up of 12 amino acids. CDR3 sequence reads: CASSADSEKLFF. Here the CDR3 DNA reads TGTGCCAGCAGCGCCGACAGCGAAAAACTGTTTTTT.

The V gene is TRBV11-3, the J gene TRBJ2-1; TRBD2 matches 8 bases. CDR1 and CDR2 from the germline V gene are SGHNT and YENEEA. This CDR3 is 16 amino acids long. The V gene end was trimmed by 5 bases and the J gene end by 0 bases; junction bases not matched to a gene: 6. The CDR3 region has the DNA TGTGCCAGCAGCCTGGGCGGGGGGAGCTCCTACAATGAGCAGTTCTTC. Encoded protein: CASSLGGGSSYNEQFF.

The genes are TRBV6-5 and TRBJ2-5, with D maybe TRBD2 (5 bases). The germline V gene encodes CDR1 MNHEY and CDR2 SVGAGI. V shed 2 bases and J shed 4 bases, with 17 bases lying between them. The CDR3 runs to 16 residues. This chain's CDR3 is CASSYDVPVEGETQYF. CDR3 nucleotide sequence: TGTGCCAGCAGTTACGACGTACCGGTAGAGGGAGAGACCCAGTACTTC.

The rearrangement links TRBV5-1 to TRBJ2-3; D possibly uses TRBD1 or TRBD2 (5 bases each). Between the trimmed V and J ends, which lost 0 bases and 2 bases, there was a span of 13 bases. The CDR3 has 16 residues. The germline CDR1 and CDR2 sequences are SGHRS and YFSETQ. The CDR3 protein is CASSLGATGTTDTQYF. The CDR3 DNA reads as TGCGCCAGCAGCTTGGGGGCGACTGGGACCACAGATACGCAGTATTTT.

CDR3 DNA: TGTGCCAGCAGCTTGGGCAGCTATAACACCGGGGAGCTGTTTTTT. Translation: CASSLGSYNTGELFF. The rearrangement links TRBV7-3 to TRBJ2-2; D unclear. CDR3 length equals 15 residues. Trimming removed 3 bases at V and 2 bases at J, with 10 bases between. Germline V lookup: CDR1 SGHTA, CDR2 FQGTGA.

CDR3 nucleotides: TGTGCCAGCAGTGTTCAGAACACTGAAGCTTTCTTT. Its protein is CASSVQNTEAFF. The chain is built from TRBV2 and TRBJ1-1; D call uncertain. The V and J ends lost 4 bases and 1 base respectively, with 4 bases between them. CDR3 size: 12 residues. From germline, CDR1 is SNHLY and CDR2 FYNNEI. Together with reference TRBV2 and TRBJ1-1, the CDR3 gives the full variable domain: EPEVTQTPSHQVTQMGQEVILRCVPISNHLYFYWYRQILGQKVEFLVSFYNNEISEKSEIFDDQFSVERPDGSNFTLKIRSTKLEDSAMYFCASSVQNTEAFFGQGTRLTVV.

V and J are TRBV6-6 and TRBJ1-1; 9 bases align to TRBD1. The CDR3 consists of 14 residues. The trim removed 7 bases at V and 5 bases at J, leaving 8 bases unmatched. Germline-derived CDR1 and CDR2 are MNHNY and SVGAGI (reference sequence). The DNA of the CDR3 is TGTGCCAGCAATAGGGACAGGGATTTGACTGAAGCTTTCTTT. Its translation: CASNRDRDLTEAFF.

This sequence joins TRBV2 and TRBJ1-1, with a tentative D call TRBD1 (5 bases). V gave up 5 bases and J gave up 4 bases, with 17 bases separating them. Germline CDR1 and CDR2: SNHLY and FYNNEI. There are 15 residues in the CDR3. The DNA for the CDR3 is TGTGCCAGCAGTATCCCTAACAGGATGGCCACTGAAGCTTTCTTT. Amino acid sequence: CASSIPNRMATEAFF.